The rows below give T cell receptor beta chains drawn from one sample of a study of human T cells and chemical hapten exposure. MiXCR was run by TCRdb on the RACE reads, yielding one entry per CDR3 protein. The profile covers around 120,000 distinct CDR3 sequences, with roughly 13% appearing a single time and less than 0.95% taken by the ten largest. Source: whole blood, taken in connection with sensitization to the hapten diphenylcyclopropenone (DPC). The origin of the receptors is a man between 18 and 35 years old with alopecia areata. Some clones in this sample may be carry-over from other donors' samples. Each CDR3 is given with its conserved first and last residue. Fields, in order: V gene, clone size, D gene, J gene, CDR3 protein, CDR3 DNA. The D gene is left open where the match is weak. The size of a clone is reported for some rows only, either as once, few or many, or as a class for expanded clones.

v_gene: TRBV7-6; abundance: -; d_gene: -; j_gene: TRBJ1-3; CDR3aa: CASSLLGRSLSGNTIYF; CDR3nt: TGTGCCAGCAGCTTACTAGGACGCAGCCTCTCTGGAAACACCATATATTTT
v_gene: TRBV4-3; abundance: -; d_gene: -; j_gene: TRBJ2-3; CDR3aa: CASSQDSRYTDTQYF; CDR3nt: TGCGCCAGCAGCCAAGATTCGCGGTACACAGATACGCAGTATTTT
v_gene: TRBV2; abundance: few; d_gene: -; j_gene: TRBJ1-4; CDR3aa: CASSDTTGREKLFF; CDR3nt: TGTGCCAGCAGTGATACGACGGGGAGGGAAAAACTGTTTTTT
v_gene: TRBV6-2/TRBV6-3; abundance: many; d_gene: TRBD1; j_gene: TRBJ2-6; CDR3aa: CASGDRNSGANVLTF; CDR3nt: TGTGCCAGCGGGGACAGGAACTCTGGGGCCAACGTCCTGACTTTC
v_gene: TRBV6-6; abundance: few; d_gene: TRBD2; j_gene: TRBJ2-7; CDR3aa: CASSQIAGKPYEQYF; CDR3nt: TGTGCCAGCAGCCAAATAGCGGGGAAGCCCTACGAGCAGTACTTC
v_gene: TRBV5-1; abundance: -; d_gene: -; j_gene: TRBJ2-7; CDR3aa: CASSLEGDHEQYF; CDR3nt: TGCGCCAGCAGCTTGGAGGGGGACCACGAGCAGTACTTC
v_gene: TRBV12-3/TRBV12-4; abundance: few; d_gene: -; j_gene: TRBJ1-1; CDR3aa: CASREKQGFTEAFF; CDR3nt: TGTGCCAGCCGGGAGAAACAGGGCTTCACTGAAGCTTTCTTT
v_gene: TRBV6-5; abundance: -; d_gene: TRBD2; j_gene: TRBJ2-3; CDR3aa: CASRPSGGDADTQYF; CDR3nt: TGTGCCAGCAGACCTAGCGGGGGGGACGCAGATACGCAGTATTTT
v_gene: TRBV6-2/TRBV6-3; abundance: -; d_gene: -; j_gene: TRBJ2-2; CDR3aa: CASTSTGELFF; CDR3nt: TGTGCCAGCACCAGCACCGGGGAGCTGTTTTTT
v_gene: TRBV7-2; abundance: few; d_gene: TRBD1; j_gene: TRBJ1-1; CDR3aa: CASTRPGQMNTEAFF; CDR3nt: TGTGCCAGCACCCGCCCGGGACAGATGAACACTGAAGCTTTCTTT
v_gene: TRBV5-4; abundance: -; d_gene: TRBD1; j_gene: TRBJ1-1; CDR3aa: CASSLETGYTGTEAFF; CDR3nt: TGTGCCAGCAGCCTTGAGACAGGGTATACGGGCACTGAAGCTTTCTTT
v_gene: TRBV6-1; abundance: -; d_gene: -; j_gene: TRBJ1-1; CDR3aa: CASRQGGKNTEAFF; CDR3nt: TGTGCCAGCAGGCAGGGCGGGAAGAACACTGAAGCTTTCTTT
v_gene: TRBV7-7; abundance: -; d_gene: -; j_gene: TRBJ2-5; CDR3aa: CASGREAETQYF; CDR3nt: TGTGCCAGCGGCAGGGAGGCAGAGACCCAGTACTTC
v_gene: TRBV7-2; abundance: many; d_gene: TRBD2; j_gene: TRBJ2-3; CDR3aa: CASSSGLAGGTDTQYF; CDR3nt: TGTGCCAGCAGCTCCGGACTAGCGGGGGGCACAGATACGCAGTATTTT
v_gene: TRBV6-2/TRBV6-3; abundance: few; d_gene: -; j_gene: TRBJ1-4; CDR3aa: CASQDTKRGNEKLFF; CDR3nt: TGTGCCAGCCAAGACACCAAAAGGGGGAATGAAAAACTGTTTTTT
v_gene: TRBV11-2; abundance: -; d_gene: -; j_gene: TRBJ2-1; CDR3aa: CASSLEMDEQFF; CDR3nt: TGTGCCAGCAGCTTAGAAATGGATGAGCAGTTCTTC
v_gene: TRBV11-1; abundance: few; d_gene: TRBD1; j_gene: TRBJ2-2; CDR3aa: CASSIGQGNTGELFF; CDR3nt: TGTGCCAGCAGCATCGGACAGGGGAACACCGGGGAGCTGTTTTTT
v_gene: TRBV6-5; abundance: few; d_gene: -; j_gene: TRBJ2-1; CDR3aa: CASSYSELGLGTYNEQFF; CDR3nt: TGTGCCAGCAGTTACTCAGAGTTAGGGTTGGGGACCTACAATGAGCAGTTCTTC
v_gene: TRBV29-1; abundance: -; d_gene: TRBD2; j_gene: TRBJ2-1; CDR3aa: CSVYLGLAGGPASYNEQFF; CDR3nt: TGCAGCGTTTACCTTGGACTAGCGGGGGGCCCTGCCTCCTACAATGAGCAGTTCTTC
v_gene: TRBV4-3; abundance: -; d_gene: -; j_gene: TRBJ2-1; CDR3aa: CASSQMPGISYNEQFF; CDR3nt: TGCGCCAGCAGCCAGATGCCAGGGATTAGCTACAATGAGCAGTTCTTC
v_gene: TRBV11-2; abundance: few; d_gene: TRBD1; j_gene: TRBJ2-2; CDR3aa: CASSLGGTGANTGELFF; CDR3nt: TGTGCCAGCAGCTTAGGAGGGACAGGGGCGAACACCGGGGAGCTGTTTTTT
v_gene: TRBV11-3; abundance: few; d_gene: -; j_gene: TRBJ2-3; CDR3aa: CASSSLVDDTQYF; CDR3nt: TGTGCCAGCAGCTCCCTGGTTGATGATACGCAGTATTTT
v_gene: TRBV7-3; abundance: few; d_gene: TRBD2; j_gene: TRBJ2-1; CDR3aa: CASSSSGGWYNEQFF; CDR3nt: TGTGCCAGCAGCTCTAGCGGGGGGTGGTACAATGAGCAGTTCTTC
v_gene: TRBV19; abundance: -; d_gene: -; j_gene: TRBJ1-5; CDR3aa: CASSWTINQPQHF; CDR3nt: TGTGCCAGTAGTTGGACAATCAATCAGCCCCAGCATTTT
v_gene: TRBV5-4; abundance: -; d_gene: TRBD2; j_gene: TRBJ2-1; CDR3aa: CASSAFLAGAYNEQFF; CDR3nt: TGTGCCAGCAGCGCCTTTCTAGCGGGGGCCTACAATGAGCAGTTCTTC
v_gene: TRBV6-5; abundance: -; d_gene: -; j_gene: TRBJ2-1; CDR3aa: CASSYAAVNNEQFF; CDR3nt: TGTGCCAGCAGTTACGCTGCGGTTAACAATGAGCAGTTCTTC
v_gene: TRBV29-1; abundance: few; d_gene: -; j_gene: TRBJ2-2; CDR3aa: CSVGSAGELFF; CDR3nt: TGCAGCGTTGGGAGCGCCGGGGAGCTGTTTTTT
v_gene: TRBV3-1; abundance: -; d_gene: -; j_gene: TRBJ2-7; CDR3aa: CASSQGDAEQYF; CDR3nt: TGTGCCAGCAGCCAAGGGGATGCCGAGCAGTACTTC
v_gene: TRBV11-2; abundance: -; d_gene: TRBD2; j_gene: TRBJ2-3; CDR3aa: CASSPRRGSSTDTQYF; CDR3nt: TGTGCCAGCAGCCCCCGGCGCGGGAGCAGCACAGATACGCAGTATTTT
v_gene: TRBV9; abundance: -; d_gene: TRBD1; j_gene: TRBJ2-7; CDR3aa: CASSVAPDRSSYEQYF; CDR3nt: TGTGCCAGCAGCGTAGCCCCGGACAGGAGCTCCTACGAGCAGTACTTC
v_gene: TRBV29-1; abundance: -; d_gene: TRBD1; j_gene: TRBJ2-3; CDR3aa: CRVEDRTGPGRDTQYF; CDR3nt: TGCCGCGTTGAAGATAGGACAGGGCCTGGTAGAGATACGCAGTATTTT
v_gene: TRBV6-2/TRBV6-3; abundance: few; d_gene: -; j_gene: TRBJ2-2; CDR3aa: CASSTGMQDTGELFF; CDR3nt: TGTGCCAGCAGTACAGGGATGCAGGACACCGGGGAGCTGTTTTTT